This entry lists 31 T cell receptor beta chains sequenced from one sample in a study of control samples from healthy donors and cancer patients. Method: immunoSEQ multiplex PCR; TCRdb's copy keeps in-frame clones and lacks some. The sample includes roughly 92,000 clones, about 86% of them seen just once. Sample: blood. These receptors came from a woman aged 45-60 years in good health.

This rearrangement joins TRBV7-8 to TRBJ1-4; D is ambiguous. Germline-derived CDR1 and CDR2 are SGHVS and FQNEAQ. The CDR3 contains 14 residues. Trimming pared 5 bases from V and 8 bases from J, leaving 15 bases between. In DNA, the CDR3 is TGTGCCAGCAGCCCCTCTAATGTTCGCGAAAAACTGTTTTTT. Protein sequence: CASSPSNVREKLFF.

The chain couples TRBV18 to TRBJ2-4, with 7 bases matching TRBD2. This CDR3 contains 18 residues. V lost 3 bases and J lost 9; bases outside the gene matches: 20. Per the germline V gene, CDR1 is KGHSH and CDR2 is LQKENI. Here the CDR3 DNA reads TGTGCCAGCTCACCGTTTCCCCCGAGCGGGGCACGATCGGCCATTCAGTACTTC. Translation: CASSPFPPSGARSAIQYF.

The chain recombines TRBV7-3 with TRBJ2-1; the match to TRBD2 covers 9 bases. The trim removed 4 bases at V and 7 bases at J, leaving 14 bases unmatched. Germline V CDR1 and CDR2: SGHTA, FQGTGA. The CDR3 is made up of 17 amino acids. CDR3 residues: CASSSLGRGGVINEQFF. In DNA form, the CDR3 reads TGTGCCAGCAGCTCCCTGGGGCGGGGGGGTGTTATTAATGAGCAGTTCTTC.

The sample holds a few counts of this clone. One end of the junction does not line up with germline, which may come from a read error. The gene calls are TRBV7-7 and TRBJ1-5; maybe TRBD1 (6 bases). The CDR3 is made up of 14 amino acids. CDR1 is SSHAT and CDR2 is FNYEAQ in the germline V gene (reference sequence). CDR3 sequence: CASSLKGGHQPQHF. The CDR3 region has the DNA TGTGCTAGCAGCTTAAAGGGGGGACATCAGCCCCAGCATTTT.

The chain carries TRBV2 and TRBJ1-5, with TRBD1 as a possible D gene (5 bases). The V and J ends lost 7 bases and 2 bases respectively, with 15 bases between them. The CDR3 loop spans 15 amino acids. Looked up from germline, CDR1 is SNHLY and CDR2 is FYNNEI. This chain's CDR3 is CASKPGGGGNQPQHF. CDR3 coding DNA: TGTGCCAGCAAACCGGGCGGGGGGGGCAATCAGCCCCAGCATTTT.

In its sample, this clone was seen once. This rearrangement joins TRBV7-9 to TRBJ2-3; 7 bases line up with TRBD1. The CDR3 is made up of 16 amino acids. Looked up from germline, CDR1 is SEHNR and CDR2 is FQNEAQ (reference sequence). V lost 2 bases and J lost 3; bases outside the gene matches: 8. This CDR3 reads CASSLQRTGATDTQYF. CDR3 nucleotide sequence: TGTGCCAGCAGCTTACAACGAACAGGGGCAACAGATACGCAGTATTTT.

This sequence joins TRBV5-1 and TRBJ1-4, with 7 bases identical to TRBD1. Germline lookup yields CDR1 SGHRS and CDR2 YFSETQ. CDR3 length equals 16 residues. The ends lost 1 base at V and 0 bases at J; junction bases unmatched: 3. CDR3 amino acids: CASSLSQGATNEKLFF. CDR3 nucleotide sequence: TGCGCCAGCAGCTTGTCTCAGGGGGCAACTAATGAAAAACTGTTTTTT.

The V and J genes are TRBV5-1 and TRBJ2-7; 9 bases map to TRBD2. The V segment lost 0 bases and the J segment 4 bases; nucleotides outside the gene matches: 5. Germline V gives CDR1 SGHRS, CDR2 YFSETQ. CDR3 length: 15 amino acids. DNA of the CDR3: TGCGCCAGCAGCTTGGTTAGCGGGAGCGATTACGAGCAGTACTTC. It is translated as CASSLVSGSDYEQYF. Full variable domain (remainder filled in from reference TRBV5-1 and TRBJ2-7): KAGVTQTPRYLIKTRGQQVTLSCSPISGHRSVSWYQQTPGQGLQFLFEYFSETQRNKGNFPGRFSGRQFSNSRSEMNVSTLELGDSALYLCASSLVSGSDYEQYFGPGTRLTVT.

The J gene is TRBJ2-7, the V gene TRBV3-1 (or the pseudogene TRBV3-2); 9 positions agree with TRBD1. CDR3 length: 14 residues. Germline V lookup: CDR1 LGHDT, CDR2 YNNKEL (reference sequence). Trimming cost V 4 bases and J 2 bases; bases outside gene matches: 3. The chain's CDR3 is CASSPRTGAYEQYF. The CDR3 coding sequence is TGTGCCAGCAGCCCCAGGACAGGGGCCTACGAGCAGTACTTC.

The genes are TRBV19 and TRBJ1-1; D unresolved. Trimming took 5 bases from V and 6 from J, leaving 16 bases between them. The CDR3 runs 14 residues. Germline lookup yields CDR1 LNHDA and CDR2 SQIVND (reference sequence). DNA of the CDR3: TGTGCCAGTAGTCCCCGTGTAGGGTCGGCTGAAGCTTTCTTT. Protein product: CASSPRVGSAEAFF. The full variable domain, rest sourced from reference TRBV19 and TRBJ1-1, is DGGITQSPKYLFRKEGQNVTLSCEQNLNHDAMYWYRQDPGQGLRLIYYSQIVNDFQKGDIAEGYSVSREKKESFPLTVTSAQKNPTAFYLCASSPRVGSAEAFFGQGTRLTVV.

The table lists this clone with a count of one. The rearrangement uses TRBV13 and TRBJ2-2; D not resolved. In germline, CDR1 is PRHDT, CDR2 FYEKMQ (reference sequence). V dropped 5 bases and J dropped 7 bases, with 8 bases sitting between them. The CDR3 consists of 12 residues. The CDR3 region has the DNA TGTGCCAGCAGCGTAAGAGGCGGGGAGCTGTTTTTT. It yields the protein CASSVRGGELFF.

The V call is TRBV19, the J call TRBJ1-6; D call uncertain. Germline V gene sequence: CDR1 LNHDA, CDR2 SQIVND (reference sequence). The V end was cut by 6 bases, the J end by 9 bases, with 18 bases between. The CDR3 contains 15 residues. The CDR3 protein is CASSVVATRGSPLHF. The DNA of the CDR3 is TGTGCCAGTAGCGTAGTCGCCACTCGGGGTTCACCCCTCCACTTT. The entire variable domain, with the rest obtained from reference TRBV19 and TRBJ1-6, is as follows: DGGITQSPKYLFRKEGQNVTLSCEQNLNHDAMYWYRQDPGQGLRLIYYSQIVNDFQKGDIAEGYSVSREKKESFPLTVTSAQKNPTAFYLCASSVVATRGSPLHFGNGTRLTVT.

CDR3 nucleotides: TGTGCCAGCAATGACAGGGGGCGGGCAGATACGCAGTATTTT. Translated, it gives CASNDRGRADTQYF. This chain connects TRBV19 to TRBJ2-3, with 10 bases that match TRBD1. The V segment lost 9 bases and the J segment 4 bases; nucleotides outside the gene matches: 7. The CDR3 is 14 amino acids. The germline CDR1 and CDR2 sequences are LNHDA and SQIVND (reference sequence). Supplemented by reference TRBV19 and TRBJ2-3, the full variable domain reads DGGITQSPKYLFRKEGQNVTLSCEQNLNHDAMYWYRQDPGQGLRLIYYSQIVNDFQKGDIAEGYSVSREKKESFPLTVTSAQKNPTAFYLCASNDRGRADTQYFGPGTRLTVL.

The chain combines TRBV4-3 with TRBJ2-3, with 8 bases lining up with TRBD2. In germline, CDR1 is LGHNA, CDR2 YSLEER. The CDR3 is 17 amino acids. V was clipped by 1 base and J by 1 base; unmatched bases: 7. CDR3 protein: CASSQAGGITGTDTQYF. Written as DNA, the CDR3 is TGCGCCAGCAGCCAAGCGGGGGGGATCACAGGCACAGATACGCAGTATTTT.

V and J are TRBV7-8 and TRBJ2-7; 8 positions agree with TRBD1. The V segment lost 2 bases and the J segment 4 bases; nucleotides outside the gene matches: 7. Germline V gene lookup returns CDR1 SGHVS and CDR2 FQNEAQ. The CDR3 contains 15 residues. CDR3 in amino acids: CASSLNTGGPYEQYF. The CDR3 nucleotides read TGTGCCAGCAGCTTAAACACAGGGGGACCATACGAGCAGTACTTC. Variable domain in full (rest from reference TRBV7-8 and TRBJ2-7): GAGVSQSPRYKVAKRGQDVALRCDPISGHVSLFWYQQALGQGPEFLTYFQNEAQLDKSGLPSDRFFAERPEGSVSTLKIQRTQQEDSAVYLCASSLNTGGPYEQYFGPGTRLTVT.

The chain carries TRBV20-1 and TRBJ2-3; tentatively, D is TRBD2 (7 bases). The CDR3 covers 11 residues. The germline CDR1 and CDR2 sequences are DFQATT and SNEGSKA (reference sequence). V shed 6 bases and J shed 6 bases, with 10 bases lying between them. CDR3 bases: TGCAGTGCGGGGGGGCCCGATACGCAGTATTTT. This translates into CSAGGPDTQYF.

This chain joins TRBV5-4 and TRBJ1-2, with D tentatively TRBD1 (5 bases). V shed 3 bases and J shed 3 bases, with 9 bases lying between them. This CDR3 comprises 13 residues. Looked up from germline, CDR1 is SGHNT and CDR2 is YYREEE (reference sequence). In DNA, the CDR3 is TGTGCCAGCAGCTCGGGGGTGGACTATGGCTACACCTTC. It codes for CASSSGVDYGYTF.

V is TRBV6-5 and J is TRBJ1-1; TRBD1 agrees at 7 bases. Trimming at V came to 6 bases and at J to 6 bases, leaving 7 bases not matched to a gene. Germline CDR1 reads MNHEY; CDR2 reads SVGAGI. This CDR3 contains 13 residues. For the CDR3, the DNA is TGTGCCAGCAGCCCCGGAACAGGGGCTGAAGCTTTCTTT. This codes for CASSPGTGAEAFF.

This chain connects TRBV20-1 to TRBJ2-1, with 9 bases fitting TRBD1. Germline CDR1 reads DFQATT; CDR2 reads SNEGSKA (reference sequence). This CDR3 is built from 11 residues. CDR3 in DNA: TGCATTGGACAGGGGAACAATGAGCAGTTCTTC. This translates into CIGQGNNEQFF.

The CDR3 DNA follows: TGTGCCAGCAGCTTAATGGCAGGGAGAAATCAGCCCCAGCATTTT. Protein product: CASSLMAGRNQPQHF. The rearrangement uses TRBV7-6 and TRBJ1-5, with D possibly being TRBD1 (5 bases). The CDR3 loop spans 15 amino acids. CDR1 and CDR2 (germline): SGHVS, FNYEAQ. V was clipped by 2 bases and J by 4 bases, with 12 bases between them.

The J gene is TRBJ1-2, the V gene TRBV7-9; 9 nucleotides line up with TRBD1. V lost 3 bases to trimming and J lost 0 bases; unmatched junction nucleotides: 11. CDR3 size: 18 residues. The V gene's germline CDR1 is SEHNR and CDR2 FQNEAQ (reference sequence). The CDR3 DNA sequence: TGTGCCAGCAGCTTGGGATTGGGACAGGGAACGCCTAACTATGGCTACACCTTC. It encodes CASSLGLGQGTPNYGYTF. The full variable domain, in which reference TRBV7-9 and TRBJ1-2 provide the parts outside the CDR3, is DTGVSQNPRHKITKRGQNVTFRCDPISEHNRLYWYRQTLGQGPEFLTYFQNEAQLEKSRLLSDRFSAERPKGSFSTLEIQRTEQGDSAMYLCASSLGLGQGTPNYGYTFGSGTRLTVV.

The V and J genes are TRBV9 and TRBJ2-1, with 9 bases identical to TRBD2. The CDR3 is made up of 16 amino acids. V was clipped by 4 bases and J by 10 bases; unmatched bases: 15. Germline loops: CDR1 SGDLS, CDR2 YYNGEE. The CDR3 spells CASSLSSGTSPGEQFF. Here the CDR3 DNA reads TGTGCCAGCAGCTTAAGCTCCGGGACTAGCCCGGGGGAGCAGTTCTTC.

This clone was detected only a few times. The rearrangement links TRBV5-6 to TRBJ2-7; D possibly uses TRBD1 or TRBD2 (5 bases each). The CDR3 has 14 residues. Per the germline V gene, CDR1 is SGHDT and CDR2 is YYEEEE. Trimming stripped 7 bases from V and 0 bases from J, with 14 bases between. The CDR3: CASRTGGSSYEQYF. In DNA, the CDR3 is TGTGCCAGCCGAACTGGGGGTAGCTCCTACGAGCAGTACTTC.

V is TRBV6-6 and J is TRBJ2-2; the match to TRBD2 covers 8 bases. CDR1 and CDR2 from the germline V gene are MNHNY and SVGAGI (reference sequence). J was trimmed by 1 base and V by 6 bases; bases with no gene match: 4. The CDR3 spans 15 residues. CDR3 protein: CASSPGLGNTGELFF. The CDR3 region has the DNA TGTGCCAGCAGCCCGGGACTAGGGAACACCGGGGAGCTGTTTTTT.

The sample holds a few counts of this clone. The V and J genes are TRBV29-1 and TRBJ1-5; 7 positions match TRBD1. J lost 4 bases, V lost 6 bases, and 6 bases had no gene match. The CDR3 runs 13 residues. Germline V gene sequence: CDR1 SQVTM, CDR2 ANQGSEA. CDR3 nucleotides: TGCAGCGTCAGGGGGTCAGGGAATCAGCCCCAGCATTTT. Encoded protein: CSVRGSGNQPQHF.

The CDR3 protein is CASSNGRTYEQYF. The DNA of the CDR3 is TGTGCCAGCAGCAATGGGAGAACCTACGAGCAGTACTTC. The chain combines TRBV7-8 with TRBJ2-7; perhaps TRBD2 as D (5 bases). Trimming took off 5 bases at V and 2 bases at J, with 10 bases between the two ends. The V gene's germline CDR1 is SGHVS and CDR2 FQNEAQ. The CDR3 is 13 residues long. Together with reference TRBV7-8 and TRBJ2-7, the CDR3 gives the full variable domain: GAGVSQSPRYKVAKRGQDVALRCDPISGHVSLFWYQQALGQGPEFLTYFQNEAQLDKSGLPSDRFFAERPEGSVSTLKIQRTQQEDSAVYLCASSNGRTYEQYFGPGTRLTVT.

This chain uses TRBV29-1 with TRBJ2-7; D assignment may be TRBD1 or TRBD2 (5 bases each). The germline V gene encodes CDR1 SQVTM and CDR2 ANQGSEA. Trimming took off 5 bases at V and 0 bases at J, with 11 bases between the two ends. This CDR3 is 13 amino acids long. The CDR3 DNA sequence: TGCAGCGTTAAGGGACGGTACTCCTACGAGCAGTACTTC. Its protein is CSVKGRYSYEQYF.

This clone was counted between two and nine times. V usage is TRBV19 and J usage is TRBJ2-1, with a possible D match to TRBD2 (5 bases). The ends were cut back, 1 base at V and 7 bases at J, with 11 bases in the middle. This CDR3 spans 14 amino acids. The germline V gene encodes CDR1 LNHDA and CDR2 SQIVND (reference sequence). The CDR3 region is CASSIGGLGNEQFF. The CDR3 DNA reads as TGTGCCAGTAGTATAGGAGGGCTGGGTAATGAGCAGTTCTTC.

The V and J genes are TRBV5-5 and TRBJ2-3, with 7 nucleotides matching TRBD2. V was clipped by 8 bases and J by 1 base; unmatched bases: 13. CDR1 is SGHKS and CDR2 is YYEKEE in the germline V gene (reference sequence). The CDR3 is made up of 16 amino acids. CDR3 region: CASGGLSGVGTDTQYF. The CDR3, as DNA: TGTGCCAGTGGTGGACTGAGCGGGGTGGGCACAGATACGCAGTATTTT.

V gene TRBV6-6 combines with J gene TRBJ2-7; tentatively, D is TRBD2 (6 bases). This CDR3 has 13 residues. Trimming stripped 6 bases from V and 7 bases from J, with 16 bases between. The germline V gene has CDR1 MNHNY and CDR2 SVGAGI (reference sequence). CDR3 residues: CASRRDGLEEQYF. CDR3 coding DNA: TGTGCCAGCAGGCGGGACGGATTGGAGGAGCAGTACTTC.

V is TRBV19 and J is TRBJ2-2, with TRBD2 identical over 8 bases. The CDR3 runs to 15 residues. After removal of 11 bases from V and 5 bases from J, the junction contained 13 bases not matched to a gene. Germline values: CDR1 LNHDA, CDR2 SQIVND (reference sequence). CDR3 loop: CASISGVMGTGELFF. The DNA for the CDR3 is TGTGCCTCGATTAGCGGGGTGATGGGGACCGGGGAGCTGTTTTTT.